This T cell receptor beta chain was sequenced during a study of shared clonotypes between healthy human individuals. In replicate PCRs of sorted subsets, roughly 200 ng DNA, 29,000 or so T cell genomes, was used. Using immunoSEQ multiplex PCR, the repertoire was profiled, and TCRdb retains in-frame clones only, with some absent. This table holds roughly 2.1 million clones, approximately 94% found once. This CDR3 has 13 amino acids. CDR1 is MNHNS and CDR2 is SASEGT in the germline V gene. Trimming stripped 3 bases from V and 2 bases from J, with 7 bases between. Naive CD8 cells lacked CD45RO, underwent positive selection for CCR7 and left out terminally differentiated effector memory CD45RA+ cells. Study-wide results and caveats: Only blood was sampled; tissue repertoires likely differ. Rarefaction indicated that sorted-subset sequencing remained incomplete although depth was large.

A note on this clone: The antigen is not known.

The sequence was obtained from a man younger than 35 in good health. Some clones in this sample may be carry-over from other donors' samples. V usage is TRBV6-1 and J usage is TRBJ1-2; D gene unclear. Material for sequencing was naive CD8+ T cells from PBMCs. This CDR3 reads CASSDLANYGYTF. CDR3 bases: TGTGCCAGCAGTGATCTAGCCAACTATGGCTACACCTTC.